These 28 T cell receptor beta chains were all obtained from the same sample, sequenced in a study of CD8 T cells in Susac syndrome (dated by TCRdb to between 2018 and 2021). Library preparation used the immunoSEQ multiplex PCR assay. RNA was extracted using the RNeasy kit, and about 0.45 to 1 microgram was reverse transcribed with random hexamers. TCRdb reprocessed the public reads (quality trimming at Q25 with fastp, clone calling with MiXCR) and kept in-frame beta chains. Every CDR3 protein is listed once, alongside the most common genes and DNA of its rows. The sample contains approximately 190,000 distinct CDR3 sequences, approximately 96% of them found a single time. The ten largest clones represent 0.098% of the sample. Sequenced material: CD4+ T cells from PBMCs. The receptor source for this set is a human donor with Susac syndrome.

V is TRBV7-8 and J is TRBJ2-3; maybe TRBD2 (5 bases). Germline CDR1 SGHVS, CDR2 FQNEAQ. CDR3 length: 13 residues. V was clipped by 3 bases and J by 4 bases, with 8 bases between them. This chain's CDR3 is CASSFMGADTQYF. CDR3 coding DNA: TGTGCCAGCAGCTTCATGGGAGCAGATACGCAGTATTTT.

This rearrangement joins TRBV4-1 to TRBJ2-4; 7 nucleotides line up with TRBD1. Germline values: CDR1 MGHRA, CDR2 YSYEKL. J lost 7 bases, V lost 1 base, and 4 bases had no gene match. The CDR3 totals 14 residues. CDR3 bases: TGCGCCAGCAGCCAAGGACAGGGTGGGAACATTCAGTACTTC. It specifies CASSQGQGGNIQYF.

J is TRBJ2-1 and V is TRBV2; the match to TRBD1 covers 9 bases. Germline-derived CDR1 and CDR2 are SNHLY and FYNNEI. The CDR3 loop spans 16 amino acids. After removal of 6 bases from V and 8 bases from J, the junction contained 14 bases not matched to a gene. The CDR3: CASRGQGRPPADEQFF. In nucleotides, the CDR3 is TGTGCCAGCAGGGGACAGGGACGACCCCCTGCCGATGAGCAGTTCTTC.

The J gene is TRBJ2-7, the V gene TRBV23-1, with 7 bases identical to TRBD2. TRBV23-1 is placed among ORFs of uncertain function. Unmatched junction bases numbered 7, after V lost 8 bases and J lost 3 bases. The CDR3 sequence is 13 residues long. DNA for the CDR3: TGCGCCAGCCCCCGGGGGGTACTCTACGAGCAGTACTTC. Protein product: CASPRGVLYEQYF.

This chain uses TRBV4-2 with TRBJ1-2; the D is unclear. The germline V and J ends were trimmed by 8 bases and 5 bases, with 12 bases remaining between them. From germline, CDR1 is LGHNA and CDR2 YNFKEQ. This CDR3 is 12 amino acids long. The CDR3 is CASGEGNYGYTF. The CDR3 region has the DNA TGTGCCAGCGGTGAAGGGAATTATGGCTACACCTTC.

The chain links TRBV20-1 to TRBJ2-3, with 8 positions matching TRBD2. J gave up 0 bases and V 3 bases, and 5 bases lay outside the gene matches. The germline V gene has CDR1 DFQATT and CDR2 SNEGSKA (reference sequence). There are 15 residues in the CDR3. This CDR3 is CSASGGASSTDTQYF. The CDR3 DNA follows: TGCAGTGCTAGCGGGGGGGCCTCTAGCACAGATACGCAGTATTTT.

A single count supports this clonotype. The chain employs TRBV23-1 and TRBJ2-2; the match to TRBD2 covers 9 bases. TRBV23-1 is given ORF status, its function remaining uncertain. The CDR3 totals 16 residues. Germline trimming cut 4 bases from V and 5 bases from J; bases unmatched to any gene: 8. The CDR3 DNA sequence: TGCGCCAGCAGTCGTCCGGGACTAGCTCTAACCGGGGAGCTGTTTTTT. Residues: CASSRPGLALTGELFF.

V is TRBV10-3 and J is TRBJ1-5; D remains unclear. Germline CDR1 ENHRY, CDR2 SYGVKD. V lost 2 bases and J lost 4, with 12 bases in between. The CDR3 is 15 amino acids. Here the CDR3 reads CAISEPGMTNQPQHF. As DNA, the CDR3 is TGTGCCATCAGTGAGCCCGGGATGACGAATCAGCCCCAGCATTTT.

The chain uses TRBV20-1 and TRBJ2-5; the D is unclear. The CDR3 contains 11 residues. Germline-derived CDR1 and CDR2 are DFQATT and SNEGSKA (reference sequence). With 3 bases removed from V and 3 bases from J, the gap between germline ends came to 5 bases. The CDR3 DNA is TGCAGTGCTAGCGATAAAGAGACCCAGTACTTC. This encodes CSASDKETQYF.

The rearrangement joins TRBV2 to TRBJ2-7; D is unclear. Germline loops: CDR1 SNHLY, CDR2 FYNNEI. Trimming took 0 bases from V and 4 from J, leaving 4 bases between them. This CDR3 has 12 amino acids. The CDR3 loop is CASSEAAYEQYF. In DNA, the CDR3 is TGTGCCAGCAGTGAAGCGGCTTACGAGCAGTACTTC.

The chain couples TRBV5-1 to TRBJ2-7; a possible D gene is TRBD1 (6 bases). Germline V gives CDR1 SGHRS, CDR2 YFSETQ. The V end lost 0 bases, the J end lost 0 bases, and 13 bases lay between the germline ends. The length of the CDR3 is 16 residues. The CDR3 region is CASSLAVTGSSYEQYF. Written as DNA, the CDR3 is TGCGCCAGCAGCTTGGCCGTCACAGGGAGCTCCTACGAGCAGTACTTC.

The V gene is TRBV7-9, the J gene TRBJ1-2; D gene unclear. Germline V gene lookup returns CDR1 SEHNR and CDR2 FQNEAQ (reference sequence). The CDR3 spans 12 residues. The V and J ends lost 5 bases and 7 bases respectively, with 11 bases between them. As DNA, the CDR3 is TGTGCCAGCAGCGTCGGGGATCGTGGCTACACCTTC. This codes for CASSVGDRGYTF.

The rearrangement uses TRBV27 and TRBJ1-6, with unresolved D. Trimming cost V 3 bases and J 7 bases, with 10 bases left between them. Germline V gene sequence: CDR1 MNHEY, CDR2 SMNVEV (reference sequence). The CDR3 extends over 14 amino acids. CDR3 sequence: CASSFGVGNSPLHF. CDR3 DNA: TGTGCCAGCAGTTTTGGGGTTGGAAATTCACCCCTCCACTTT.

The CDR3 here is CASSPLAAATYNEQFF. CDR3 bases: TGTGCCAGCAGCCCACTCGCAGCAGCCACCTACAATGAGCAGTTCTTC. J is TRBJ2-1 and V is TRBV7-2, with no clear D. Trimming stripped 5 bases from V and 2 bases from J, with 16 bases between. The length of the CDR3 is 16 residues. Germline assignment: CDR1 SGHTA and CDR2 FQGNSA.

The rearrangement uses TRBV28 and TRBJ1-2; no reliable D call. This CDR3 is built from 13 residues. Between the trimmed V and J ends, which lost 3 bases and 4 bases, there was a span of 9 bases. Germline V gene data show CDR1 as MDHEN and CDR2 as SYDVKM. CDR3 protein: CASSLVPFYGYTF. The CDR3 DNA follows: TGTGCCAGCAGTTTGGTCCCATTCTATGGCTACACCTTC.

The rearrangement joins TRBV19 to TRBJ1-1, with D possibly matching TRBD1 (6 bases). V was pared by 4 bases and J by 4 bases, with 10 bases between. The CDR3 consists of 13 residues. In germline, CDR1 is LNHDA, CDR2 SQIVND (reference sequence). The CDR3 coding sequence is TGTGCCAGTAGTAAGGGGGTCGGCACTGAAGCTTTCTTT. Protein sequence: CASSKGVGTEAFF.

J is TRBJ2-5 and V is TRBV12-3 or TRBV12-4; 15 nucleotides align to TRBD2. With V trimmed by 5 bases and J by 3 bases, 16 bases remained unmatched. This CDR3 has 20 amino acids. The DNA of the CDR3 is TGTGCCAGCAGTCCTCCCGTCGGGACTAGCGGGGGGAAGGGGGAAGAGACCCAGTACTTC. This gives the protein CASSPPVGTSGGKGEETQYF.

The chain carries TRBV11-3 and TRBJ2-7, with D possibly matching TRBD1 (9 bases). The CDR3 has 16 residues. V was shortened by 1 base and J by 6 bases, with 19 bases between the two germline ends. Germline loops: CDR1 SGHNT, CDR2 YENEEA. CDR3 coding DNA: TGTGCCAGCAGCTTAGTTGGCGCGGGGGGACAGGGCGAGCAGTACTTC. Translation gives CASSLVGAGGQGEQYF.

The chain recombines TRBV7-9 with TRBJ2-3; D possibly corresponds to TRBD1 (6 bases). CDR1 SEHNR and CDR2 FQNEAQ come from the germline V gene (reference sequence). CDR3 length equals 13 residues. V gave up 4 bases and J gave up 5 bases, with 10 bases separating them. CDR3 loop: CASSWDIGDTQYF. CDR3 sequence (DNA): TGTGCCAGCAGCTGGGACATCGGAGATACGCAGTATTTT.

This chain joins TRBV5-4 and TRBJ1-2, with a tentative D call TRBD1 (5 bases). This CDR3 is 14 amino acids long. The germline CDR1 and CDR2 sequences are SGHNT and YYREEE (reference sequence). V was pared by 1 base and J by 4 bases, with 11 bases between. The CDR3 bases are TGTGCCAGCAGCTTGAAGTCCGGGGGCTATGGCTACACCTTC. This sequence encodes CASSLKSGGYGYTF. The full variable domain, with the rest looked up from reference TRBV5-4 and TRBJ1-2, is ETGVTQSPTHLIKTRGQQVTLRCSSQSGHNTVSWYQQALGQGPQFIFQYYREEENGRGNFPPRFSGLQFPNYSSELNVNALELDDSALYLCASSLKSGGYGYTFGSGTRLTVV.

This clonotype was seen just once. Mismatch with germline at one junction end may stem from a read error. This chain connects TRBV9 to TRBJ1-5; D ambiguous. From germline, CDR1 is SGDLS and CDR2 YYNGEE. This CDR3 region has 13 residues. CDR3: CASSVDSKQPQHF. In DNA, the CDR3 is TGTGCCAGCAGCGTAGACAGCAAACAGCCCCAGCATTTT.

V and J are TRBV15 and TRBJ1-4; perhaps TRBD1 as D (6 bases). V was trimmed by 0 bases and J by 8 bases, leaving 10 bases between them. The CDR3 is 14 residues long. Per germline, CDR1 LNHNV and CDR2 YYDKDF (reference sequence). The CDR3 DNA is TGTGCCACCAGCAGAGATTCCGGGACAGAAAAACTGTTTTTT. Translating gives CATSRDSGTEKLFF.

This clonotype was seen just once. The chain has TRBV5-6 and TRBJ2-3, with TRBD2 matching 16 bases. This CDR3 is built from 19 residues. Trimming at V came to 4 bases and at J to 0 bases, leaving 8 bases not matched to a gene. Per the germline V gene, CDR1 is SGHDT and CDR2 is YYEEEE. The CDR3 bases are TGTGCCAGCAGCGCCCCGGGACTAGCGGGGGGGGATAGCACAGATACGCAGTATTTT. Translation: CASSAPGLAGGDSTDTQYF.

CDR3 sequence reads: CSAAKNTEAFF. The CDR3 nucleotides are TGCAGTGCCGCGAAGAACACTGAAGCTTTCTTT. The V and J genes are TRBV20-1 and TRBJ1-1; no clear D gene. V lost 6 bases and J 1 base, leaving 6 bases between the germline ends. The CDR3 sequence is 11 residues long. Germline assignment: CDR1 DFQATT and CDR2 SNEGSKA (reference sequence).

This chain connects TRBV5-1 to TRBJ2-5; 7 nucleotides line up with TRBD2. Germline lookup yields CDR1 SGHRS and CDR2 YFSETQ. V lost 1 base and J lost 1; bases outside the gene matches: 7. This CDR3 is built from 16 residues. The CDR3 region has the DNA TGCGCCAGCAGCTTGCCTAGGTCTAGCGGCCAAGAGACCCAGTACTTC. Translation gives CASSLPRSSGQETQYF.

The CDR3 protein is CASERGGDTQYF. The CDR3 DNA sequence: TGTGCCAGCGAGCGGGGAGGGGATACGCAGTATTTT. This sequence joins TRBV11-2 and TRBJ2-3; TRBD2 aligns across 7 bases. The length of the CDR3 is 12 residues. V dropped 8 bases and J dropped 6; count of bases not matched to a gene: 5. CDR1 and CDR2 (germline): SGHAT, FQNNGV. Full variable domain (outside the CDR3, taken from reference TRBV11-2 and TRBJ2-3): EAGVAQSPRYKIIEKRQSVAFWCNPISGHATLYWYQQILGQGPKLLIQFQNNGVVDDSQLPKDRFSAERLKGVDSTLKIQPAKLEDSAVYLCASERGGDTQYFGPGTRLTVL.

CDR3 protein: CASSHHLTSGGVSSYNEQFF. The CDR3 bases are TGTGCCAGCAGCCATCATCTGACTAGCGGGGGCGTCAGCTCCTACAATGAGCAGTTCTTC. The rearrangement links TRBV7-6 to TRBJ2-1; 12 bases agree with TRBD2. The germline CDR1 and CDR2 sequences are SGHVS and FNYEAQ. J gave up 0 bases and V 5 bases, and 14 bases lay outside the gene matches. This CDR3 contains 20 residues.

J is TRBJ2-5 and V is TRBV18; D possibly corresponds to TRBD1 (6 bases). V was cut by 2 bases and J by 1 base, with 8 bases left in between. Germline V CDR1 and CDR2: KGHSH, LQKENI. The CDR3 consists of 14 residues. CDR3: CASSPGQRQETQYF. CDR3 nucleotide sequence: TGTGCCAGCTCACCAGGACAGCGCCAAGAGACCCAGTACTTC.